The rows below give T cell receptor beta chains drawn from one sample of a study of blood T cell repertoires in COVID-19. Sequencing used immunoSEQ multiplex PCR; TCRdb keeps in-frame clones, though not all of them. The table has tens of thousands of clones, over 75% seen once. The specimen sequenced was peripheral blood. The receptors stem from a human donor in a cohort sampled during active COVID-19. The CDR3 runs from the conserved cysteine through the conserved F or W.

>TRBJ2-2|TRBV7-9
CASSLDSGPTGELFF
>TRBJ1-3|TRBV19
CASSLLSSGNTIYF
>TRBJ1-3|TRBV28
CASIAGVGNTIYF
>TRBJ2-5|TRBV12-3/TRBV12-4
CASSTHNQETQYF
>TRBJ2-7|TRBV6-5
CAILGQSYEQYF
>TRBJ2-5|TRBV5-1
CASSPALEGETQYF
>TRBJ2-3|TRBV7-9
CASSSTDTQYF
>TRBJ2-5|TRBV7-6
CASSLTGGGEGRETQYF
>TRBJ2-5|TRBV10-3
CAISAGGEETQYF
>TRBJ1-1|TRBV19
CASSMTGVGNTEAFF
>TRBJ2-7|TRBV9
CASSRTGGGQYF
>TRBJ1-5|TRBV6-5
CASRGGSGNQPQHF
>TRBJ2-7|TRBV15
CATSRETSGIRYEQYF
>TRBJ1-3|TRBV5-1
CASSLVAGYGNTIYF
>TRBJ2-5|TRBV2
CASSDFRESQYF
>TRBJ2-5|TRBV7-2
CASSLGGREQETQYF
>TRBJ2-7|TRBV2
CASNLDREVEQYF
>TRBJ1-5|TRBV19
CASSNEGRNQPQHF
>TRBJ1-2|TRBV24-1
CATSDSRGLDGYTF
>TRBJ2-1|TRBV2
CASNRDFSYNEQFF
>TRBJ2-7|TRBV19
CASSIDRDRGSEQYF
>TRBJ2-3|TRBV27
CASGTGGGMDTQYF
>TRBJ2-7|TRBV21-1
CASSKARDGSGDEQYF
>TRBJ1-3|TRBV7-9
CASSLGGGRSGNTIYF
>TRBJ1-5|TRBV7-2
CASSLQGAFQPQHF
>TRBJ2-3|TRBV4-3
CASSQASGVDTQYF
>TRBJ1-6|TRBV11-1
CASSLGQGTNSPLHF
>TRBJ2-7|TRBV7-2
CASSPGTASEQYF
>TRBJ1-2|TRBV2
CASSEGQFYGYTF
>TRBJ2-1|TRBV3-1/TRBV3-2
CASSQGVGLYNEQFF
>TRBJ2-1|TRBV19
CASSISQGYNEQFF
>TRBJ1-3|TRBV9
CASSPGLSGNTIYF
>TRBJ1-1|TRBV18
CASSRGPNTEAFF